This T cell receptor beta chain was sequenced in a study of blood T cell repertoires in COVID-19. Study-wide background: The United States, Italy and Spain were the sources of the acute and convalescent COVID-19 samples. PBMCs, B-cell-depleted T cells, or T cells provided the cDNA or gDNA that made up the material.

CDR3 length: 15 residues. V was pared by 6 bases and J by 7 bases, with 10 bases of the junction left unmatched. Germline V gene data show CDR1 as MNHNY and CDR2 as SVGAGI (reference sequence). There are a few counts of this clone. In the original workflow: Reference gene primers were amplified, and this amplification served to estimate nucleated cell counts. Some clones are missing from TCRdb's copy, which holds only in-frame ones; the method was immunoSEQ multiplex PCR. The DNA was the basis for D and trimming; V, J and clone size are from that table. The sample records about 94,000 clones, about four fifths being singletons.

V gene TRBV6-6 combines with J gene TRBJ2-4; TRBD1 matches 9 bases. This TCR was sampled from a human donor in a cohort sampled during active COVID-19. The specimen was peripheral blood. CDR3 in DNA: TGTGCCAGCAGCGTTCCCGACAGGGGGGGGAACATTCAGTACTTC. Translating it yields CASSVPDRGGNIQYF.